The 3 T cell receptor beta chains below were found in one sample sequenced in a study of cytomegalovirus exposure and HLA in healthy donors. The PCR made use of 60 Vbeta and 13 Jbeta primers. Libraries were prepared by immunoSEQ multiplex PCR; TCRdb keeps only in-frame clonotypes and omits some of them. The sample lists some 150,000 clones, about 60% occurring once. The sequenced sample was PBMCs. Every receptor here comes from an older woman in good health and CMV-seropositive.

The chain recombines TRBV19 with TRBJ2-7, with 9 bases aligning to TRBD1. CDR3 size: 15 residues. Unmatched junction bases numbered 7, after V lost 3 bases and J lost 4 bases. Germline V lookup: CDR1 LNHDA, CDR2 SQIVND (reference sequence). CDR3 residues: CASSMGRDRVYEQYF. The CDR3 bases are TGTGCCAGTAGTATGGGGAGGGACAGGGTTTACGAGCAGTACTTC.

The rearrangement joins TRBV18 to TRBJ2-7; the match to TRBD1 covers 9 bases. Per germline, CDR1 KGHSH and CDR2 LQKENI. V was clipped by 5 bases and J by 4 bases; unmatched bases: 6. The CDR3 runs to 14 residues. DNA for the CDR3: TGTGCCAGCTCAAGACAGGGGGTTGAGTACGAGCAGTACTTC. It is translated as CASSRQGVEYEQYF.

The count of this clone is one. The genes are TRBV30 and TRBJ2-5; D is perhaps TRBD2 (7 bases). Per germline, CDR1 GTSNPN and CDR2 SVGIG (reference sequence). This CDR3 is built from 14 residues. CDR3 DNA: TGTGCTTCCGGGGGCGGGAGCGGAGGAGAGACCCAGTACTTC. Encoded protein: CASGGGSGGETQYF. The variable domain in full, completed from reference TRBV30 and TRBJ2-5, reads SQTIHQWPATLVQPVGSPLSLECTVEGTSNPNLYWYRQAAGRGLQLLFYSVGIGQISSEVPQNLSASRPQDRQFILSSKKLLLSDSGFYLCASGGGSGGETQYFGPGTRLLVL.